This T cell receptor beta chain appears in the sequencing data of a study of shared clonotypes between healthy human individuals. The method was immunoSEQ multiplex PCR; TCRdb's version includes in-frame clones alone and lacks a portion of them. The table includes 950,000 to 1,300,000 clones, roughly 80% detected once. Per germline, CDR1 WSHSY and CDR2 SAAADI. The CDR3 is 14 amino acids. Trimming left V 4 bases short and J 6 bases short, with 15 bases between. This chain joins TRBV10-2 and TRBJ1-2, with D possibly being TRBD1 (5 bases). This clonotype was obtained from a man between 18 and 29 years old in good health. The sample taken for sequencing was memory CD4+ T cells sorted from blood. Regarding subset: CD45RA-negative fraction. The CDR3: CASSAPGAHDGYTF. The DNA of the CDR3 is TGCGCCAGCAGTGCTCCCGGGGCCCACGATGGCTACACCTTC.